These T cell receptor beta chains were read from a single sample in a study of molecular identifiers for immune sequencing clone quantification. TCRdb used MiXCR to reprocess the PCR reads, holding one entry per CDR3 protein. The table lists some 88,000 distinct CDR3 sequences, 20% to 25% of them singletons. The sample was naive CD8+ T cells from blood, with Jurkat cell RNA spiked in. Every receptor here comes from a human donor in good health. Some libraries in this study had Jurkat cell RNA spiked in. CDR3s include the opening cysteine and the closing phenylalanine or tryptophan. A D gene is named only where the DNA matches it firmly. Only part of the rows carry a size: once, few, many, or a class if the clone is expanded.

J gene | V gene | CDR3 length | D gene | clone size | CDR3 protein | CDR3 DNA
TRBJ2-1 | TRBV4-3 | 15 | - | few | CASSQDPEGYNEQFF | TGCGCCAGCAGCCAAGATCCTGAGGGCTACAATGAGCAGTTCTTC
TRBJ1-3 | TRBV19 | 15 | - | - | CASTMTLYSGNTIYF | TGTGCCAGTACCATGACACTCTACTCTGGAAACACCATATATTTT
TRBJ2-7 | TRBV15 | 15 | - | - | CATSRDAGVSYEQYF | TGTGCCACCAGCAGAGACGCCGGGGTCTCCTACGAGCAGTACTTC
TRBJ1-5 | TRBV16 | 21 | TRBD1 | - | CASSRGPKTTGGEWSNQPQHF | TGTGCCAGCAGCCGAGGCCCAAAAACTACAGGGGGCGAATGGAGCAATCAGCCCCAGCATTTT
TRBJ2-7 | TRBV11-1 | 15 | TRBD2 | - | CASSPWSSGSYEQYF | TGTGCCAGCAGCCCGTGGAGTAGCGGGAGTTACGAGCAGTACTTC
TRBJ2-7 | TRBV5-1 | 14 | - | many | CASSFSAPAYEQYF | TGCGCCAGCAGCTTTAGTGCGCCGGCCTACGAGCAGTACTTC
TRBJ2-7 | TRBV5-6 | 15 | - | many | CASSSPSGPPYEQYF | TGTGCCAGCAGTTCCCCCTCGGGACCGCCCTACGAGCAGTACTTC
TRBJ1-1 | TRBV9 | 14 | - | - | CASSVEEGSTEAFF | TGTGCCAGCAGCGTAGAAGAAGGGAGCACTGAAGCTTTCTTT
TRBJ2-7 | TRBV7-6 | 14 | - | many | CASSLESGAYEQYF | TGTGCCAGCAGCTTAGAGTCAGGAGCCTACGAGCAGTACTTC
TRBJ2-6 | TRBV28 | 17 | TRBD1 | many | CASSWDRVGSGANVLTF | TGTGCCAGCAGTTGGGACAGGGTAGGCTCTGGGGCCAACGTCCTGACTTTC
TRBJ2-7 | TRBV4-1 | 12 | - | many | CASSQGGVEQYF | TGCGCCAGCAGCCAAGGAGGGGTGGAGCAGTACTTC
TRBJ1-1 | TRBV11-2 | 13 | - | - | CASSRHENTEAFF | TGTGCCAGCAGTCGACACGAGAACACTGAAGCTTTCTTT
TRBJ1-5 | TRBV6-5 | 14 | - | few | CAVRGGGSNQPQHF | TGTGCCGTCCGGGGGGGGGGAAGCAATCAGCCCCAGCATTTT
TRBJ2-7 | TRBV20-1 | 15 | TRBD2 | many | CSARDVSGGANEQYF | TGCAGTGCTAGAGACGTTAGCGGGGGGGCCAACGAGCAGTACTTC
TRBJ1-1 | TRBV6-2/TRBV6-3 | 15 | TRBD1 | - | CASGYWDRVNTEAFF | TGTGCCAGCGGTTACTGGGACAGGGTGAACACTGAAGCTTTCTTT
TRBJ2-5 | TRBV28 | 16 | TRBD2 | - | CASSGIRGGALETQYF | TGTGCCAGCAGCGGGATCCGCGGGGGGGCCTTGGAGACCCAGTACTTC
TRBJ2-7 | TRBV5-4 | 12 | - | - | CASSAITSEQYF | TGTGCCAGCAGCGCTATAACAAGCGAGCAGTACTTC
TRBJ2-7 | TRBV27 | 15 | TRBD2 | - | CASSLGTGTSYEQYF | TGTGCCAGCAGTTTAGGCACCGGGACTAGCTACGAGCAGTACTTC
TRBJ2-6 | TRBV27 | 16 | - | - | CASSSVQPSGANVLTF | TGTGCCAGCAGCAGCGTTCAGCCCTCTGGGGCCAACGTCCTGACTTTC
TRBJ2-6 | TRBV19 | 13 | - | many | CASSIGSANVLTF | TGTGCCAGTAGTATCGGGTCGGCCAACGTCCTGACTTTC
TRBJ1-2 | TRBV9 | 15 | - | - | CASSPRTQANYGYTF | TGTGCCAGCAGCCCCAGGACCCAAGCTAACTATGGCTACACCTTC
TRBJ2-7 | TRBV3-1 | 15 | - | many | CASSYADRPPYEQYF | TGTGCCAGCAGCTACGCCGACAGGCCCCCCTACGAGCAGTACTTC
TRBJ2-3 | TRBV7-6 | 16 | TRBD2 | many | CASSWVTSGGSKTQYF | TGTGCCAGCAGCTGGGTGACTAGCGGGGGGTCAAAGACGCAGTATTTT
TRBJ2-5 | TRBV5-5 | 13 | - | many | CASGKLVSETQYF | TGTGCCAGTGGGAAACTGGTCTCAGAGACCCAGTACTTC
TRBJ2-5 | TRBV12-3/TRBV12-4 | 13 | - | few | CASSSFKQETQYF | TGTGCCAGCAGTTCTTTTAAACAAGAGACCCAGTACTTC
TRBJ2-7 | TRBV7-2 | 15 | - | many | CASSPRRDRAYEQYF | TGTGCCAGCAGCCCTCGCCGAGACAGAGCCTACGAGCAGTACTTC
TRBJ2-7 | TRBV20-1 | 13 | TRBD2 | many | CSASRLADYEQYF | TGCAGTGCTAGTCGGCTAGCGGACTACGAGCAGTACTTC
TRBJ1-1 | TRBV7-9 | 12 | - | many | CASSAPNTEAFF | TGTGCCAGCAGTGCTCCGAACACTGAAGCTTTCTTT
TRBJ2-1 | TRBV11-2 | 17 | - | few | CASSSPSDGISYNEQFF | TGTGCCAGCAGCTCCCCGAGTGACGGGATCTCCTACAATGAGCAGTTCTTC
TRBJ2-7 | TRBV7-2 | 16 | TRBD1 | few | CASSLSSLTGGHEQYF | TGTGCCAGCAGCTTATCGAGCCTAACAGGGGGTCACGAGCAGTACTTC
TRBJ2-6 | TRBV28 | 15 | - | many | CASSLRGLGANVLTF | TGTGCCAGCAGTTTACGGGGGTTGGGGGCCAACGTCCTGACTTTC
TRBJ1-5 | TRBV5-8 | 15 | - | few | CASRPLPYSNQPQHF | TGTGCCAGCAGACCTCTCCCCTATAGCAATCAGCCCCAGCATTTT
TRBJ2-1 | TRBV7-6 | 14 | TRBD1 | - | CASSLTTGVNELFF | TGTGCCAGCAGCCTAACCACAGGGGTGAATGAGCTGTTCTTC
TRBJ1-3 | TRBV4-3 | 15 | - | many | CASSQGRISGNTIYF | TGCGCCAGCAGCCAGGGACGCATCTCTGGAAACACCATATATTTT
TRBJ1-5 | TRBV6-1 | 15 | - | few | CASSEEQLSNQPQHF | TGTGCCAGCAGTGAGGAACAGCTTAGCAATCAGCCCCAGCATTTT
TRBJ2-6 | TRBV20-1 | 15 | TRBD1 | many | CSARMDRSGANVLTF | TGCAGTGCTAGAATGGACAGGTCTGGGGCCAACGTCCTGACTTTC
TRBJ2-7 | TRBV5-1 | 14 | - | - | CASSPGPGTYEQYF | TGCGCCAGCAGCCCGGGACCGGGAACCTACGAGCAGTACTTC